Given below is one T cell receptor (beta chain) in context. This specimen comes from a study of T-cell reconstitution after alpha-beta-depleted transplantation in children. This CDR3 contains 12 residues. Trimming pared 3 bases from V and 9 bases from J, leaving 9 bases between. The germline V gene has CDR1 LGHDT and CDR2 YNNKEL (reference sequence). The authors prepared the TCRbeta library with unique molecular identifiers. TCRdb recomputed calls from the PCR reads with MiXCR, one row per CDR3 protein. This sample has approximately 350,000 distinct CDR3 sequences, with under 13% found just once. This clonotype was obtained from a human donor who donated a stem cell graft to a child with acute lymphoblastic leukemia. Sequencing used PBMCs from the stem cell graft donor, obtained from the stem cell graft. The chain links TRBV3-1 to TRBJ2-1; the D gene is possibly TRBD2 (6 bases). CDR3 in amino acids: CASSQGLGEQFF. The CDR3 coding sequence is TGTGCCAGCAGCCAGGGACTCGGTGAGCAGTTCTTC.